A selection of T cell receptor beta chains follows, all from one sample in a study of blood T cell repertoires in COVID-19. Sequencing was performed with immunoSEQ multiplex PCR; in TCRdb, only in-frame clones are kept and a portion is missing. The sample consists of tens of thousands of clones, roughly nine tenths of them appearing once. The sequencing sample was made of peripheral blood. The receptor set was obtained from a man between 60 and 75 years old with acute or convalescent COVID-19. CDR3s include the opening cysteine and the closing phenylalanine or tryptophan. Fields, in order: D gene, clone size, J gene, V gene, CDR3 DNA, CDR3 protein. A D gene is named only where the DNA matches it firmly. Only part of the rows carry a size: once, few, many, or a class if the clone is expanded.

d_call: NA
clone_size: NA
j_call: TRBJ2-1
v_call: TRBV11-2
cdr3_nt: TGTGCCAGCAGCTCTCCCCAGGGATCCTACAATGAGCAGTTCTTC
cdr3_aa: CASSSPQGSYNEQFF

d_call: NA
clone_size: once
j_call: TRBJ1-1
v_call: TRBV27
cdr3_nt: TGTGCCAGCAGTTTATGGGGGGAGGGCACTGAAGCTTTCTTT
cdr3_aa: CASSLWGEGTEAFF

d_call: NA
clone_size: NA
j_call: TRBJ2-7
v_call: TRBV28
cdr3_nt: TGTGCCAGCGCTACAGGGAAGAGTACGCTCTACGAGCAGTACTTC
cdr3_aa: CASATGKSTLYEQYF

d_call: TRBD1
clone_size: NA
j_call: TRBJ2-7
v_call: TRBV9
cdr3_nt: TGTGCCAGCAGCGTCGGGACAGGGGTTTACGAGCAGTACTTC
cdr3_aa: CASSVGTGVYEQYF

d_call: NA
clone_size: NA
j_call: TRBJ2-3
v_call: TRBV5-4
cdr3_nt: TGTGCCAGCAGCCCGGGACACGACACAGATACGCAGTATTTT
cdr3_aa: CASSPGHDTDTQYF

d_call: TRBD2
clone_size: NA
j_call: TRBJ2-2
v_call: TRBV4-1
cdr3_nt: TGCGCCAGCAGCCGATCTAGCGGGGGGCCGAACACCGGGGAGCTGTTTTTT
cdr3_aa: CASSRSSGGPNTGELFF

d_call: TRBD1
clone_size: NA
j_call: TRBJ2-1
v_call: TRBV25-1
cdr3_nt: TGTGCCAGCAGAACAGGGGGCCTCTACAATGAGCAGTTCTTC
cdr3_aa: CASRTGGLYNEQFF

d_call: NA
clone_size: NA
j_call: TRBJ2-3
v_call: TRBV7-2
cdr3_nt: TGTGCCAGCAGACGAGGGAGGACCGGGCCAGATACGCAGTATTTT
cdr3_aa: CASRRGRTGPDTQYF

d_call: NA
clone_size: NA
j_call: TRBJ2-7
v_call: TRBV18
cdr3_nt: TGTGCCAGCTCACCAACATCGTTCGGGTACGAGCAGTACTTC
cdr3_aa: CASSPTSFGYEQYF

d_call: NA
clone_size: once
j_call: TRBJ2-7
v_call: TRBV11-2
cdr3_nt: TGTGCCAGCAGCTTAGCGGTGTTTACCTACGAGCAGTACTTC
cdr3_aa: CASSLAVFTYEQYF

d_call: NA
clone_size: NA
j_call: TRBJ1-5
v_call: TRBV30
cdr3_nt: TGTGCCTGGAGCGGCGTGGCCCTAGATCAGCCCCAGCATTTT
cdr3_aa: CAWSGVALDQPQHF

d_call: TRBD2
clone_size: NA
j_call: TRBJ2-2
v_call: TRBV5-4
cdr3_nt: TGTGCCAGCAGCTTGGTCGGGGGGGCGTCCACCGGGGAGCTGTTTTTT
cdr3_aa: CASSLVGGASTGELFF

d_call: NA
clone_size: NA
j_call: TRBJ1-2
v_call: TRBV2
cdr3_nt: TGTGCCAGCAGTGAAGCGGCGGGGGGATCCTACAGTTATAGAAACTATGGCTACACCTTC
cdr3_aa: CASSEAAGGSYSYRNYGYTF

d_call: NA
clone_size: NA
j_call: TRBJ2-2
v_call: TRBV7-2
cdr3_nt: TGTGCCAGCAGCCTCAGGACAGCCTACACCGGGGAGCTGTTTTTT
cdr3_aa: CASSLRTAYTGELFF

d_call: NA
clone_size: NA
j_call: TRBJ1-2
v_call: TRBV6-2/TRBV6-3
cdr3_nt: TGTGCCAGCAGCCCGCGGTCGGCGGGCTATGGCTACACCTTC
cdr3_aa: CASSPRSAGYGYTF

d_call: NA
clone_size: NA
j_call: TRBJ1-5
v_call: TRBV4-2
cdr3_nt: TGTGCCAGCAGCCAAGAATGGGCAGGGGATCAGCCCCAGCATTTT
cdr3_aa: CASSQEWAGDQPQHF

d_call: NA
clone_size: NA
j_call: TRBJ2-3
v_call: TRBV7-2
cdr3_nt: TGTGCCAGCAGCCCACAGGGAGGGGCAGATACGCAGTATTTT
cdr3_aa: CASSPQGGADTQYF

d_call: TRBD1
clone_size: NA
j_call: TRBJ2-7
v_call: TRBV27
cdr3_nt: TGTGCCAGCAGTGCCGGACAGGGGGACTACGAGCAGTACTTC
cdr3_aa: CASSAGQGDYEQYF

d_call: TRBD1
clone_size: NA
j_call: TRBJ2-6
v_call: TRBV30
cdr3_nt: TGTGCCTGGAGCGACCCCGGGACAGGGTACTCTGGGGCCAACGTCCTGACTTTC
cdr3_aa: CAWSDPGTGYSGANVLTF

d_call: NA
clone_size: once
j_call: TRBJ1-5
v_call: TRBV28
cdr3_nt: TGTGCCAGCAGCCAGACACGTAGCAATCAGCCCCAGCATTTT
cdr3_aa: CASSQTRSNQPQHF

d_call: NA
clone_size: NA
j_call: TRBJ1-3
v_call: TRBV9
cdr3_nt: TGTGCCAGCAGCGTAGAGTGGACACACGAAAACACCATATATTTT
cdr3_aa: CASSVEWTHENTIYF

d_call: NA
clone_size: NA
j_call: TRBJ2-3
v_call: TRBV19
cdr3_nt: TGTGCCAGTAGTACCCTGAGCGATACGCAGTATTTT
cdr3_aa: CASSTLSDTQYF

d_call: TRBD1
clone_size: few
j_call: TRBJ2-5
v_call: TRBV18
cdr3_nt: TGTGCCAGCTCACCAGGACAGGGGGGTGAAGAGGCCCAGTACTTC
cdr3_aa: CASSPGQGGEEAQYF

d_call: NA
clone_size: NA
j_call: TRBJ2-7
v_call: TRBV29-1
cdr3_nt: TGCAGCGTCGGGCCGACAGACCGCTACGAGCAGTACTTC
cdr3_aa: CSVGPTDRYEQYF

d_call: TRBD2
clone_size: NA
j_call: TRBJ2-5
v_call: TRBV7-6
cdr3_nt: TGTGCCAGCAGCTTAGCGGCCAGCGGGGGGACAGAGACCCAGTACTTC
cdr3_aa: CASSLAASGGTETQYF

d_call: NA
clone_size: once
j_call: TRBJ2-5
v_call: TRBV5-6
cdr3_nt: TGTGCCAGCAGCTTGGATCCAGGGTGGGCTGGGGAGACCCAGTACTTC
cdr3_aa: CASSLDPGWAGETQYF

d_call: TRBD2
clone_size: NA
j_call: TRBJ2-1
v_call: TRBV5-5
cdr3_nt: TGTGCCAGCAGCTTGGAGACCGGACTAGCGGGGGCAAACAATGAGCAGTTCTTC
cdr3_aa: CASSLETGLAGANNEQFF

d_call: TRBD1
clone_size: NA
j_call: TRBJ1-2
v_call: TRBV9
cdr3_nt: TGTGCCAGCAGCGACCGCACCTCCTCAGGGGGCGCAGAGGGCTACACCTTC
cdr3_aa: CASSDRTSSGGAEGYTF

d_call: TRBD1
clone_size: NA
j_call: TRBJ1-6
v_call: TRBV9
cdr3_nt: TGTGCCAGCAGCGGGCAGGGGGCAAGGTCACCCCTCCACTTT
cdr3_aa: CASSGQGARSPLHF

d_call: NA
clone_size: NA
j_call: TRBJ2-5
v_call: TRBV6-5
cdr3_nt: TGTGCCAGCAGGGCGACAGGCGGGTCACTGGAGACCCAGTACTTC
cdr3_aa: CASRATGGSLETQYF

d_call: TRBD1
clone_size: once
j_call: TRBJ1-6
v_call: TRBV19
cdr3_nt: TGTGCCAGTAGTTCTGACAGGGACAATTCACCCCTCCACTTT
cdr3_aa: CASSSDRDNSPLHF

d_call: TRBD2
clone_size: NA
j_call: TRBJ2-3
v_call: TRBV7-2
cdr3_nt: TGTGCCAGCAGCCTCCAGCGGGGGCCGGGGGATACGCAGTATTTT
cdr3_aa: CASSLQRGPGDTQYF

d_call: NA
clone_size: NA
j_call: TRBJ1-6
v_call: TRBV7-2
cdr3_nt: TGTGCCAGCAGCTTAAAGGTGGGCCCCCCGCTCTTT
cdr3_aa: CASSLKVGPPLF

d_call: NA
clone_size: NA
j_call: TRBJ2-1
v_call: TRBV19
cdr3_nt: TGTGCCAGTAGTATAGAACTACCGACCGGGGAGCAGTTCTTC
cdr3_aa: CASSIELPTGEQFF

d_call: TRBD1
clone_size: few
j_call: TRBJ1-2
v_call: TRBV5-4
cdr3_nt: TGTGCCAGCAGCTCCGGACAGGGCTATGGCTACACCTTC
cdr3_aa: CASSSGQGYGYTF

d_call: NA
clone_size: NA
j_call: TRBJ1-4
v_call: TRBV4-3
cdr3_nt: TGCGCCAGCAGCCAAGAGTCGGGGGGGTTAAGGGAAAAACTGTTTTTT
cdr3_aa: CASSQESGGLREKLFF

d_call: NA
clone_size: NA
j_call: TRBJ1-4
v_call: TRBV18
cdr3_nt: TGTGCCAGCTCACGCAACAGGAATGAAAAACTGTTTTTT
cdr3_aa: CASSRNRNEKLFF

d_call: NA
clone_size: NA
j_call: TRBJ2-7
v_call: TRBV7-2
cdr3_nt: TGTGCCAGCAGCCGTACCGGACAGCTGACCTACGAGCAGTACTTC
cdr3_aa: CASSRTGQLTYEQYF

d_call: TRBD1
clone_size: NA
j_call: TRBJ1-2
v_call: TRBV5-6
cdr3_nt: TGTGCCAGCAGCTTCGGAGGGGGCCTTCGCTACACCTTC
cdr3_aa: CASSFGGGLRYTF

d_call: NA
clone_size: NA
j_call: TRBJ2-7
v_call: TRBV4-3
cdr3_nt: TGCGCCAGCAGCCAAGAGACCCAGGGGCGCTACGAGCAGTACTTC
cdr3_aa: CASSQETQGRYEQYF

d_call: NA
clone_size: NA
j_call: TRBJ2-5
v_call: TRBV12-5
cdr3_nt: TGTGCTAGTGGTTTGGAAGCAGAACAGGGAAAGCAAGAGACCCAGTACTTC
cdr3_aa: CASGLEAEQGKQETQYF

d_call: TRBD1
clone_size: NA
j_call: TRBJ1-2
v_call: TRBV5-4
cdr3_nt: TGTGCCAGCAGCTTTACAGGGGAAGGCTACACCTTC
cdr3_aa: CASSFTGEGYTF

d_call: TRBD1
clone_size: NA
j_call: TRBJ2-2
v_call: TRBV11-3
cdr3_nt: TGTGCCAGCAGCTCCCAGACAGGGGCCGGGGAGCTGTTTTTT
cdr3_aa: CASSSQTGAGELFF

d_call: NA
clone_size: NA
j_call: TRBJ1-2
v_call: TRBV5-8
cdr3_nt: TGTGCCAGCAGCGAGTTCTATGGCTACACCTTC
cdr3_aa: CASSEFYGYTF

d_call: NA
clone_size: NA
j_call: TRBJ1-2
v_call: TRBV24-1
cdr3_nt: TGTGCCACCAGCCAGTCAGCAGGGTCGGGTGGCTACACCTTC
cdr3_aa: CATSQSAGSGGYTF

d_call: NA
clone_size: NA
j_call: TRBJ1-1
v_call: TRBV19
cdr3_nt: TGTGCCAGTAGTATCACGGGGGAGGGGGACACTGAAGCTTTCTTT
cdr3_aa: CASSITGEGDTEAFF

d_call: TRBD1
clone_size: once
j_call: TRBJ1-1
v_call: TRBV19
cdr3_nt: TGTGCCAGTAGGCCAGGGGGATACATGAACACTGAAGCTTTCTTT
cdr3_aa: CASRPGGYMNTEAFF

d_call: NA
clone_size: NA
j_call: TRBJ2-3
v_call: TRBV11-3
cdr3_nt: TGTGCCAGCAGCCCCAATGAGCCAGATACGCAGTATTTT
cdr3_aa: CASSPNEPDTQYF

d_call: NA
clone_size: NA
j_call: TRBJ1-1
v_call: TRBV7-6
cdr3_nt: TGTGCCAGCACCTCCCAAGGGGGAGGGAGGGACACTGAAGCTTTCTTT
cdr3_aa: CASTSQGGGRDTEAFF

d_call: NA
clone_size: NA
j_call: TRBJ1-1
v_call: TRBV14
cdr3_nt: TGTGCCAGCAGCCCCCAGGGGCCCACTGAAGCTTTCTTT
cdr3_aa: CASSPQGPTEAFF

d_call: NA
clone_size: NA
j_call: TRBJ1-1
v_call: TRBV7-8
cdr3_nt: TGTGCCAGCAGCTTGAACGGGTATAACACTGAAGCTTTCTTT
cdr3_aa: CASSLNGYNTEAFF

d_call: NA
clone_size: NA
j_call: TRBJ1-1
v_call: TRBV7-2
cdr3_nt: TGTGCCAGCAGCTTAGTTGGGCGGGACACTGAAGCTTTCTTT
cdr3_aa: CASSLVGRDTEAFF

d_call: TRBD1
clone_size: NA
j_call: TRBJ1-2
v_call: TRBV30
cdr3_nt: TGTGCCTGGAGTGGGACAGGGCGGGTCTATGGTTACACCTTC
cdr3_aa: CAWSGTGRVYGYTF

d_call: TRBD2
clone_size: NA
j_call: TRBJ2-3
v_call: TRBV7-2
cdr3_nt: TGTGCCAGCAGCTTAGCTTCACTAGCGGGGGGGGGCATTGGGAATACGCAGTATTTT
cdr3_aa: CASSLASLAGGGIGNTQYF

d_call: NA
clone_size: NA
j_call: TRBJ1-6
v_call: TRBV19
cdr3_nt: TGTGCCAGTACCTCGGACACACTTAATTCACCCCTCCACTTT
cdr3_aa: CASTSDTLNSPLHF